This T cell receptor beta chain was observed in a study of tumor-infiltrating lymphocytes in localized non-small cell lung cancer. Study in general: Patients included smokers and never-smokers with various histologies, some sampled after neoadjuvant chemotherapy.

Per the germline V gene, CDR1 is SGHNT and CDR2 is YYREEE (reference sequence). CDR3 length equals 14 residues. Trimming cost V 0 bases and J 3 bases, with 7 bases left between them. Assay used: immunoSEQ multiplex PCR; TCRdb lists only in-frame clones, some missing. The repertoire holds roughly 25,000 clones, with 69% as singletons. Study-wide results and limits: IM1 and IM2 tumors showed no difference in T-cell fraction.

In regard to this clone: Its specificity is unknown.

This chain joins TRBV5-4 and TRBJ2-1, with D unresolved. The sequencing input was lung tumor tissue. The TCR sequence derives from a human donor with non-small cell lung cancer. The CDR3 DNA follows: TGTGCCAGCAGCTTGGCCGCCGTCTACAATGAGCAGTTCTTC. Encoded protein: CASSLAAVYNEQFF.